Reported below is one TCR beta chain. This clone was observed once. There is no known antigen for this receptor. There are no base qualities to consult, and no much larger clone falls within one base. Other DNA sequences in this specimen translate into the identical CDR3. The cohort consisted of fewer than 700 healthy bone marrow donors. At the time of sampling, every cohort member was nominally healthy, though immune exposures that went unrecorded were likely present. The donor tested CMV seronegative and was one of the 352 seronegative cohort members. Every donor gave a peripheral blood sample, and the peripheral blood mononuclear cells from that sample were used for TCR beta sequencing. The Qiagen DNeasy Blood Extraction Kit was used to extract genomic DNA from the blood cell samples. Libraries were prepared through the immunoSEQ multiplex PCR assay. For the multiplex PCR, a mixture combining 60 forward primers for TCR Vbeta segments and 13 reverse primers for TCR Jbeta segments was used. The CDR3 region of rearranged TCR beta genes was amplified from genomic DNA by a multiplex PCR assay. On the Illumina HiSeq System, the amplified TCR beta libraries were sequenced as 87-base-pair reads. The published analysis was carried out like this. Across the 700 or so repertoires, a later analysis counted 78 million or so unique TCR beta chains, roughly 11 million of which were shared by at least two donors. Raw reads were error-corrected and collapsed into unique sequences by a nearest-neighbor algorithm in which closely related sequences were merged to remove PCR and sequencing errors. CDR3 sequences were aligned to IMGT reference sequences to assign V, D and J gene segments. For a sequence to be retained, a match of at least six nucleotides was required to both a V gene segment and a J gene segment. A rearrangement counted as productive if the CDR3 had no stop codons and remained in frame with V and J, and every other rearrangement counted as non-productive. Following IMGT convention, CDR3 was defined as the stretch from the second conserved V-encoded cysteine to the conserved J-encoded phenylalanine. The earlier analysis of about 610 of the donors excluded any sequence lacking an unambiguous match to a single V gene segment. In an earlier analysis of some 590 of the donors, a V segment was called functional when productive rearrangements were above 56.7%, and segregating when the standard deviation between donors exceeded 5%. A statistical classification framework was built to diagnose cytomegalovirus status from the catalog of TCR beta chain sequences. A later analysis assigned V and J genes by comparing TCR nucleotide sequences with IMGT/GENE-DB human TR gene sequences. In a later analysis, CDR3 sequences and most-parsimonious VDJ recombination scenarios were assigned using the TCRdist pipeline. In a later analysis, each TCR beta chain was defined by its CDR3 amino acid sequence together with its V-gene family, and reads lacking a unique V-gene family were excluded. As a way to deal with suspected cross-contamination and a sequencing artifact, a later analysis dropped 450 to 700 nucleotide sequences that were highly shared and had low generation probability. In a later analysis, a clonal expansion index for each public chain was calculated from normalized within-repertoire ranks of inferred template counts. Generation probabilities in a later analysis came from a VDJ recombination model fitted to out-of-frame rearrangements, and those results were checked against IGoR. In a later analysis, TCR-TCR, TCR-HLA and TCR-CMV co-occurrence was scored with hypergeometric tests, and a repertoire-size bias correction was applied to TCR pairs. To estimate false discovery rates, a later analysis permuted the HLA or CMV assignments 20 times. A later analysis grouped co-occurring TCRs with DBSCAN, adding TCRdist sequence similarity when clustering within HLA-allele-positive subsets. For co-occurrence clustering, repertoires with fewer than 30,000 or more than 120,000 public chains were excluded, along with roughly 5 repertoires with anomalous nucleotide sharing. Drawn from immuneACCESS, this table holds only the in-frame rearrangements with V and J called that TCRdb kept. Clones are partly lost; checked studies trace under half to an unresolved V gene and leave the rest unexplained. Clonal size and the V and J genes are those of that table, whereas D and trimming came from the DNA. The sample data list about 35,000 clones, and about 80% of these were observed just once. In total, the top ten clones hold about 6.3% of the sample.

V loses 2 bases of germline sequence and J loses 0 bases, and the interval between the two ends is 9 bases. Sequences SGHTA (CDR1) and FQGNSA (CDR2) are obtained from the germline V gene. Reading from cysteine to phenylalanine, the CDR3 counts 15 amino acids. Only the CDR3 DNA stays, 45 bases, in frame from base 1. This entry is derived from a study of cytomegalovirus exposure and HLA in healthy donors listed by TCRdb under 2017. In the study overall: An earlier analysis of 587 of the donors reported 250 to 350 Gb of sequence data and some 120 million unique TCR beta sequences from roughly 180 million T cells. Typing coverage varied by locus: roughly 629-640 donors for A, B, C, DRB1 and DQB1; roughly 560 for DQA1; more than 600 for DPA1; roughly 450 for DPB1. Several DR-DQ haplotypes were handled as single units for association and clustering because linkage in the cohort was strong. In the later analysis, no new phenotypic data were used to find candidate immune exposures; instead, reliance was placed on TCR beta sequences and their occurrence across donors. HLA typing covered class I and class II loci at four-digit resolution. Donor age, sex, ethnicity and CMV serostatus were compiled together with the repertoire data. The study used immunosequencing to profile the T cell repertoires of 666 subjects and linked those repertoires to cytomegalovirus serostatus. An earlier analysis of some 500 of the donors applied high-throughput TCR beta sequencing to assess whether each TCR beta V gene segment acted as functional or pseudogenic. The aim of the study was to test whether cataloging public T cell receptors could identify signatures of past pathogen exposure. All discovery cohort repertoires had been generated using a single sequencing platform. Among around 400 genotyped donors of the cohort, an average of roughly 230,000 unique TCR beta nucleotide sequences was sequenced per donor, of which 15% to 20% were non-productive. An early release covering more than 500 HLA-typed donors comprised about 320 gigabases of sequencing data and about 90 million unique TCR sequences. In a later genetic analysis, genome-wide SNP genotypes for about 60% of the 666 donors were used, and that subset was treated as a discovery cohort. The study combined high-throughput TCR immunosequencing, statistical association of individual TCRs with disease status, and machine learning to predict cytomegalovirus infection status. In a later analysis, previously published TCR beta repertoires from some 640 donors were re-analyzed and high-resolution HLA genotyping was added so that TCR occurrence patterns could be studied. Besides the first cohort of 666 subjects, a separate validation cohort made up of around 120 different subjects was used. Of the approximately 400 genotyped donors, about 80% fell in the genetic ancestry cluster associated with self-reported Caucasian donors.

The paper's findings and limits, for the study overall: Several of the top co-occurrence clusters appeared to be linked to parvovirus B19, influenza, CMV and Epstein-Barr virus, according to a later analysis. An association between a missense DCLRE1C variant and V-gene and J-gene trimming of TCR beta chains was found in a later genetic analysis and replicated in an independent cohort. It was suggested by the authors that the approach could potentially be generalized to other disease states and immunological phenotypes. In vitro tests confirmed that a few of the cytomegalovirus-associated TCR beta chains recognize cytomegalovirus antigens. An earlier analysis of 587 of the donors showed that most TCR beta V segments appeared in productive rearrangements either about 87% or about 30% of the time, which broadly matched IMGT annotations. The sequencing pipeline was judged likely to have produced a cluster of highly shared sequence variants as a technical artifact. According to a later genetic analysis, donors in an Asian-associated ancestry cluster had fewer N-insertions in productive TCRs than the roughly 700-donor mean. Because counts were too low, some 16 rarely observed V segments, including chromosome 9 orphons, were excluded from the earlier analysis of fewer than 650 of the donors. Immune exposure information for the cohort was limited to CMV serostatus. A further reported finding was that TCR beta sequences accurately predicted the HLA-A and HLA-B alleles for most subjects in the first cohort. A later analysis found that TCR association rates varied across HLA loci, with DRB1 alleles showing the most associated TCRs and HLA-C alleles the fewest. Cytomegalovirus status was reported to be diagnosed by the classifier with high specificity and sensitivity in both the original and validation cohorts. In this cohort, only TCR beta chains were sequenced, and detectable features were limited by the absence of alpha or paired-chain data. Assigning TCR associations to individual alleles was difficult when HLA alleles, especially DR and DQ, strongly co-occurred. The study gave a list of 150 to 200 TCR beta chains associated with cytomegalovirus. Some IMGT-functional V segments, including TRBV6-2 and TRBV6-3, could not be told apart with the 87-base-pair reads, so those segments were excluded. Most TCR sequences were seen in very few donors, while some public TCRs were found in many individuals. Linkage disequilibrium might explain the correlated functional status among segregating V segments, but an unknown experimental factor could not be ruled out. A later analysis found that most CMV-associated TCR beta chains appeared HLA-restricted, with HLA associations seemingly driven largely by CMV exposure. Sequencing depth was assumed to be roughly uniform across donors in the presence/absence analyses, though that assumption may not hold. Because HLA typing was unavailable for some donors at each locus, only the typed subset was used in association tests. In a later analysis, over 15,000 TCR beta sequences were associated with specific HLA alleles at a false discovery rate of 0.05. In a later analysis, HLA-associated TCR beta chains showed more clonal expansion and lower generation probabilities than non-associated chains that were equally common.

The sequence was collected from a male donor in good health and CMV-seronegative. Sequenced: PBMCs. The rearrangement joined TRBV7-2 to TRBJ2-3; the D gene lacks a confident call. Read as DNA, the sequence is TGTGCCAGCAGCTTACAGTCGGGTAGCACAGATACGCAGTATTTT. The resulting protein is CASSLQSGSTDTQYF.